This T cell receptor (beta chain) was captured in a study of vaccination effects on CD4 cells after COVID-19. Trimming shortened V by 5 bases and J by 3 bases, and 13 bases separated the two germline ends. Per the germline V gene, CDR1 is LNHDA and CDR2 is SQIVND (reference sequence). The CDR3 is made up of 14 amino acids. Antigen-specific CD4+ T cells were expanded with viral peptide pools in the ViraFEST assay before sequencing. Culture lasted about 11 days before CD4+ T cell isolation. Nucleocapsid antibody tests were negative, and the vaccine recipients had no prior SARS-CoV-2 infection. The assay was immunoSEQ multiplex PCR, and TCRdb's table has in-frame clones only and misses some. The sample carries approximately 30,000 clones, 72% recorded once. This clone was recorded only once. Its matching antigen is unknown.

The chain links TRBV19 to TRBJ2-5; D may be TRBD2 (6 bases). This specimen consisted of CD4+ T cells from PBMCs cultured with SARS-CoV-2 spike peptides, obtained before COVID-19 vaccination. The sequence derives from a human donor who received a COVID-19 vaccine. CDR3 protein: CASSDGTAEETQYF. The CDR3, as DNA: TGTGCCAGTAGTGACGGGACTGCGGAAGAGACCCAGTACTTC.